This T cell receptor (beta chain) was sequenced during a study of blood T cell repertoires in COVID-19. Overall study context: The samples span acute and convalescent COVID-19 from the United States, Italy and Spain. T cells, B-cell-depleted T cells, or PBMCs supplied cDNA or gDNA.

Profiling relied on immunoSEQ multiplex PCR, and the TCRdb table lists in-frame clones only, not all of them. The sample records 150,000 to 190,000 clones, approximately 73% being singletons. This CDR3 has 15 residues. In germline, CDR1 is SGHNT, CDR2 YENEEA. V lost 2 bases to trimming and J lost 15 bases, with 23 bases between them. The table lists this clone with a count of one. Material: peripheral blood. This chain connects TRBV11-3 to TRBJ2-1, with D possibly TRBD2 on 6 matching bases. The receptor comes from a woman aged 80 or older with acute or convalescent COVID-19. The CDR3 sequence is CASSLNFVNGGEPFF. The CDR3 coding sequence is TGTGCCAGCAGCTTAAATTTCGTCAACGGCGGGGAACCGTTCTTC. Full variable domain (remainder filled in from reference TRBV11-3 and TRBJ2-1): EAGVVQSPRYKIIEKKQPVAFWCNPISGHNTLYWYLQNLGQGPELLIRYENEEAVDDSQLPKDRFSAERLKGVDSTLKIQPAELGDSAVYLCASSLNFVNGGEPFFGPGTRLTVL.